The 29 T cell receptor beta chains in this list originate from one sample, sequenced in a study of T cells after yellow fever vaccination. Each CDR3 protein is one row after TCRdb ran MiXCR on the 5' RACE reads. The table shows more than 95,000 distinct CDR3 sequences, with roughly 15% occurring only once. This sample comprised CD8+ T cells sorted from PBMCs, obtained 5 days after the yellow fever booster vaccination. The receptors stem from a man aged 18 to 29 who received the YFV17D yellow fever vaccine.

This clonotype was counted many times. This chain uses TRBV4-2 with TRBJ2-3; the match to TRBD2 covers 10 bases. This CDR3 is 16 amino acids long. The V segment lost 8 bases and the J segment 3 bases; nucleotides outside the gene matches: 11. The germline V gene has CDR1 LGHNA and CDR2 YNFKEQ. This chain's CDR3 is CASRASGGGGTDTQYF. The CDR3, as DNA: TGTGCCAGCCGCGCGAGCGGGGGGGGTGGGACAGATACGCAGTATTTT.

The chain has TRBV20-1 and TRBJ1-2; 7 bases are a match to TRBD1. V was pared by 0 bases and J by 4 bases, with 8 bases of the junction left unmatched. This CDR3 region has 15 residues. The germline gives CDR1 DFQATT, CDR2 SNEGSKA (reference sequence). The CDR3 coding sequence is TGCAGTGCTAGAGATCATCACAGGGGCCTCTATGGCTACACCTTC. As protein: CSARDHHRGLYGYTF.

The V and J genes are TRBV5-1 and TRBJ1-1; D possibly corresponds to TRBD1 (5 bases). The V end was cut by 5 bases, the J end by 0 bases, with 14 bases between. This CDR3 is built from 15 residues. Germline CDR1 is SGHRS and CDR2 is YFSETQ. The CDR3 sequence: CASSFDSLMNTEAFF. The DNA for the CDR3 is TGCGCCAGCAGTTTCGACAGTCTCATGAACACTGAAGCTTTCTTT.

J is TRBJ2-5 and V is TRBV11-2, with 13 nucleotides matching TRBD2. This CDR3 is 18 amino acids long. Germline-derived CDR1 and CDR2 are SGHAT and FQNNGV. V gave up 1 base and J gave up 5 bases; unmatched junction bases: 10. The CDR3 DNA reads TGTGCCAGCAGCTTAGGACTAGCGGGGGGATCGCCGCTCGAGACCCAGTACTTC. Its translation: CASSLGLAGGSPLETQYF.

This clonotype was detected only a few times. The chain uses TRBV12-3 or TRBV12-4 and TRBJ2-5; D may be TRBD2 (6 bases). CDR3 size: 15 residues. V was pared by 5 bases and J by 2 bases, with 15 bases between. The DNA of the CDR3 is TGTGCCAGCAGTCAAGGGTGGGGGGTTCAAGAGACCCAGTACTTC. It yields the protein CASSQGWGVQETQYF.

This clonotype occurred a few times. V and J are TRBV9 and TRBJ2-3, with 8 bases that match TRBD1. V trimming: 3 bases; J trimming: 0 bases; junction bases outside the gene matches: 9. Germline loops: CDR1 SGDLS, CDR2 YYNGEE. The CDR3 loop spans 17 amino acids. The CDR3 region is CASSEFGQGFSTDTQYF. As DNA, the CDR3 is TGTGCCAGCAGCGAGTTCGGACAGGGATTTAGCACAGATACGCAGTATTTT.

The V gene is TRBV4-3, the J gene TRBJ2-7; possibly TRBD2 for D (6 bases). The germline V gene encodes CDR1 LGHNA and CDR2 YSLEER. The length of the CDR3 is 14 residues. Trimming removed 3 bases at V and 0 bases at J, with 9 bases between. The CDR3 DNA follows: TGCGCCAGCAGCCAGGGGGACTCCTCCTACGAGCAGTACTTC. Protein: CASSQGDSSYEQYF.

This clonotype was found a few times. The chain uses TRBV9 and TRBJ2-7; weak D call: TRBD1 (6 bases). CDR3 length: 14 amino acids. V was clipped by 7 bases and J by 4 bases, with 18 bases between them. Germline V gene lookup returns CDR1 SGDLS and CDR2 YYNGEE. CDR3 residues: CASSPGTPDYEQYF. CDR3 DNA: TGTGCCAGCTCCCCCGGGACACCAGATTACGAGCAGTACTTC.

The V gene is TRBV11-2, the J gene TRBJ1-1; 7 positions match TRBD1. The ends lost 5 bases at V and 0 bases at J; junction bases unmatched: 6. Germline V gene sequence: CDR1 SGHAT, CDR2 FQNNGV. The CDR3 runs to 15 residues. The CDR3 loop is CASSPRQGLNTEAFF. CDR3 nucleotide sequence: TGTGCCAGCAGCCCCCGACAGGGTTTGAACACTGAAGCTTTCTTT.

The chain joins TRBV4-3 to TRBJ2-2, with D possibly TRBD1 on 5 matching bases. This CDR3 is 13 amino acids long. The germline V gene encodes CDR1 LGHNA and CDR2 YSLEER. V was cut by 3 bases and J by 10 bases, with 12 bases left in between. The CDR3 sequence: CASSQWGAEELFF. In DNA, the CDR3 is TGCGCCAGCAGCCAGTGGGGCGCCGAGGAGCTGTTTTTT.

The chain has TRBV2 and TRBJ2-3; D assignment may be TRBD1 or TRBD2 (6 bases each). The germline V gene encodes CDR1 SNHLY and CDR2 FYNNEI. The CDR3 is 13 residues long. Trimming took off 11 bases at V and 2 bases at J, with 14 bases between the two ends. The CDR3 loop reads CAEGGPPTDTQYF. In DNA, the CDR3 is TGTGCCGAGGGGGGACCCCCCACAGATACGCAGTATTTT.

The chain joins TRBV3-1 to TRBJ2-1; no clear D. The V gene's germline CDR1 is LGHDT and CDR2 YNNKEL (reference sequence). Trimming stripped 5 bases from V and 11 bases from J, with 13 bases between. There are 12 residues in the CDR3. The CDR3 reads CASSYGSGQQFF. CDR3 nucleotide sequence: TGTGCCAGCAGCTACGGCTCGGGTCAGCAGTTCTTC.

Only a few counts were recorded for this clonotype. The CDR3 DNA follows: TGTGCCAGCAGCAAAAGGCAGTGGTGCTACGAGCAGTACGTC. The encoded protein is CASSKRQWCYEQYV. The chain links TRBV21-1 to TRBJ2-7. TRBV21-1 is a listed pseudogene. The CDR3 spans 14 residues.

The chain is built from TRBV4-1 and TRBJ2-7, with a weak D call TRBD2 (6 bases). The V gene's germline CDR1 is MGHRA and CDR2 YSYEKL. This CDR3 spans 14 amino acids. V lost 4 bases and J 2 bases, leaving 12 bases between the germline ends. The CDR3 protein is CASSPAGRTYEQYF. Written as DNA, the CDR3 is TGCGCCAGCAGCCCCGCCGGGAGAACCTACGAGCAGTACTTC.

This clonotype has just a few counts. The rearrangement links TRBV5-6 to TRBJ2-2; TRBD2 matches at 13 bases. This CDR3 has 15 residues. V was clipped by 2 bases and J by 6 bases; unmatched bases: 1. The V gene's germline CDR1 is SGHDT and CDR2 YYEEEE. CDR3 protein: CASSLGTSGAGELFF. CDR3 DNA: TGTGCCAGCAGCTTAGGGACTAGCGGGGCCGGGGAGCTGTTTTTT.

The chain has TRBV3-1 and TRBJ2-5, with 10 bases that match TRBD2. CDR1 is LGHDT and CDR2 is YNNKEL in the germline V gene (reference sequence). The CDR3 covers 19 residues. J was trimmed by 0 bases and V by 1 base; bases with no gene match: 11. The CDR3 loop is CASSQGSGLAGVNQETQYF. The DNA of the CDR3 is TGTGCCAGCAGCCAAGGCTCCGGGCTAGCGGGGGTGAACCAAGAGACCCAGTACTTC.

This clonotype was detected a few times. This chain uses TRBV12-3 or TRBV12-4 with TRBJ1-2, with a possible D match to TRBD1 (6 bases). This CDR3 spans 14 amino acids. V shed 3 bases and J shed 2 bases, with 10 bases lying between them. The CDR3 here is CASSFNRVNYGYTF. The CDR3 DNA reads as TGTGCCAGCAGTTTCAACAGGGTAAACTATGGCTACACCTTC.

This clonotype came up a few times. The rearrangement joins TRBV11-2 to TRBJ1-2; 7 nucleotides match TRBD1. The CDR3 totals 15 residues. Germline assignment: CDR1 SGHAT and CDR2 FQNNGV. Unmatched junction bases numbered 13, after V lost 5 bases and J lost 7 bases. In DNA form, the CDR3 reads TGTGCCAGCAGCGCCGGGGGCGGCAGGGGGGGTGGCTACACCTTC. Its protein product is CASSAGGGRGGGYTF.

This clonotype was recorded a few times. This chain connects TRBV3-2 to TRBJ2-3; the D call TRBD1 from the table was never checked on the DNA. TRBV3-2 is noted as a pseudogene. The CDR3 spans 15 residues. The CDR3 reads CASSQLTGGTDTQYF. In DNA form, the CDR3 reads TGTGCCAGCAGCCAACTGACAGGGGGCACAGATACGCAGTATTTT.

This clonotype was detected only a few times. The chain is built from TRBV6-8 and TRBJ2-3, with TRBD1 identical over 7 bases. Unmatched junction bases numbered 6, after V lost 6 bases and J lost 3 bases. This CDR3 is built from 14 residues. Per the germline V gene, CDR1 is MNHGY and CDR2 is SAAAGT. CDR3 sequence: CASSDREFTDTQYF. DNA of the CDR3: TGTGCCAGCAGCGACAGGGAGTTTACAGATACGCAGTATTTT.

V usage is TRBV4-1 and J usage is TRBJ1-5, with a tentative D call TRBD1 (5 bases). The V gene's germline CDR1 is MGHRA and CDR2 YSYEKL. Trimming pared 2 bases from V and 6 bases from J, leaving 14 bases between. The CDR3 is 15 amino acids. The CDR3 spells CASSQPPGRPQPQHF. CDR3 nucleotides: TGCGCCAGCAGCCAACCCCCAGGGAGACCTCAGCCCCAGCATTTT.

This clonotype was seen a handful of times. The chain links TRBV27 to TRBJ2-4; a weak D match, TRBD1 (6 bases). V shed 5 bases and J shed 3 bases, with 11 bases lying between them. The CDR3 has 14 residues. Per the germline V gene, CDR1 is MNHEY and CDR2 is SMNVEV (reference sequence). The CDR3 sequence is CASSPGDGKNIQYF. For the CDR3, the DNA is TGTGCCAGCAGTCCAGGGGACGGCAAAAACATTCAGTACTTC.

The chain couples TRBV6-2 or TRBV6-3 to TRBJ2-3, with 11 nucleotides matching TRBD2. CDR1 MNHEY and CDR2 SVGEGT come from the germline V gene. V gave up 4 bases and J gave up 2 bases; unmatched junction bases: 8. The CDR3 has 17 amino acids. This chain's CDR3 is CASSSRRLAGYTDTQYF. As DNA, the CDR3 is TGTGCCAGCAGTTCCCGACGACTAGCGGGGTACACAGATACGCAGTATTTT.

This sequence joins TRBV7-2 and TRBJ2-7, with D perhaps TRBD1 (6 bases). Trimming shortened V by 3 bases and J by 2 bases, and 11 bases separated the two germline ends. Germline CDR1 SGHTA, CDR2 FQGNSA. The CDR3 length is 14 residues. CDR3 loop: CASSFSTGTYEQYV. The CDR3 nucleotides are TGTGCCAGCAGCTTTTCGACAGGTACCTACGAGCAGTACGTC.

J is TRBJ1-1 and V is TRBV7-2; a weak D match, TRBD1 (6 bases). The CDR3 is 13 amino acids. Trimming took off 5 bases at V and 4 bases at J, with 11 bases between the two ends. Germline values: CDR1 SGHTA, CDR2 FQGNSA. This CDR3 reads CASSGTGATEAFF. As DNA, the CDR3 is TGTGCCAGCAGCGGAACGGGGGCCACTGAAGCTTTCTTT.

The J gene is TRBJ2-5, the V gene TRBV29-1; weak D call: TRBD2 (5 bases). The V end lost 2 bases, the J end lost 3 bases, and 7 bases lay between the germline ends. This CDR3 has 12 amino acids. Germline assignment: CDR1 SQVTM and CDR2 ANQGSEA. DNA of the CDR3: TGCAGCGTTGAATACGGGGAAGAGACCCAGTACTTC. Protein: CSVEYGEETQYF.

The gene calls are TRBV4-2 and TRBJ2-3; 9 positions agree with TRBD2. Germline V gives CDR1 LGHNA, CDR2 YNFKEQ. Trimming removed 1 base from V and 2 bases from J; junction bases left unmatched: 7. CDR3 length: 17 residues. CDR3 sequence: CASSQALSGGSTDTQYF. The CDR3 DNA follows: TGTGCCAGCAGCCAAGCTCTCAGCGGGGGGTCCACAGATACGCAGTATTTT.

Many counts were recorded for this clonotype. The chain carries TRBV4-1 and TRBJ2-1; D might be TRBD1 (6 bases). V shed 4 bases and J shed 9 bases, with 16 bases lying between them. Looked up from germline, CDR1 is MGHRA and CDR2 is YSYEKL. The CDR3 has 14 residues. The CDR3 region is CASSPTSGVTEQFF. The DNA of the CDR3 is TGCGCCAGCAGCCCTACTTCAGGGGTCACTGAGCAGTTCTTC.

This clonotype has a handful of counts. V and J are TRBV7-9 and TRBJ2-4; TRBD2 is a possible D gene (5 bases). V lost 4 bases to trimming and J lost 7 bases, with 11 bases between them. There are 13 residues in the CDR3. Germline V CDR1 and CDR2: SEHNR, FQNEAQ (reference sequence). As DNA, the CDR3 is TGTGCCAGCAGCTCCCCAGGCGGGAACATTCAGTACTTC. Its protein is CASSSPGGNIQYF.